Sequencing of this T cell receptor beta chain was carried out in a study of cytomegalovirus exposure and HLA in healthy donors. Worth noting for this clone: What it binds is unknown.

Whole-study findings and limits: Some TCR beta chains (roughly 160 of them) were listed as cytomegalovirus-associated.

Primers for the PCR totalled 60 Vbeta and 13 Jbeta. TCRdb keeps only in-frame clones here, not all; method: immunoSEQ multiplex PCR. The data contain around 140,000 clones, approximately 80% of them seen just once; the ten biggest clones take up 4.5% to 5.5%. The source of this sequence is a man aged 35 to 55 in good health and CMV-seronegative. The specimen was PBMCs.

The DNA for the CDR3 is TGTGCCAGCAGCTTCCGGGCCCAGGGGGGCAATGAGCAGTTCTTC. Translated: CASSFRAQGGNEQFF. This chain connects TRBV7-2 to TRBJ2-1; perhaps TRBD1 as D (7 bases). Germline V gives CDR1 SGHTA, CDR2 FQGNSA. Between the trimmed V and J ends, which lost 3 bases and 6 bases, there was a span of 15 bases. The CDR3 length is 15 residues. Combining the CDR3 with reference TRBV7-2 and TRBJ2-1 gives the whole variable domain GAGVSQSPSNKVTEKGKDVELRCDPISGHTALYWYRQSLGQGLEFLIYFQGNSAPDKSGLPSDRFSAERTGGSVSTLTIQRTQQEDSAVYLCASSFRAQGGNEQFFGPGTRLTVL.